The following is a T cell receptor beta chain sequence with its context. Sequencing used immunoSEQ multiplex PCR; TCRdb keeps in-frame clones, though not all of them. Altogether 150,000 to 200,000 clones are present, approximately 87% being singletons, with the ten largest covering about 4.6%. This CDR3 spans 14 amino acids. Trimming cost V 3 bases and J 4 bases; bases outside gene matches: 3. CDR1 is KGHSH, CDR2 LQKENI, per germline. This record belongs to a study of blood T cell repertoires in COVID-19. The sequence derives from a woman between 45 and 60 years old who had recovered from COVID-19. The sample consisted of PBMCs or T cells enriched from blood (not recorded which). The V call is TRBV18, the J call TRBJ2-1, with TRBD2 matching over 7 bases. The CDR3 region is CASSPGGIYNEQFF. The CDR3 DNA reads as TGTGCCAGCTCACCGGGGGGGATTTACAATGAGCAGTTCTTC.